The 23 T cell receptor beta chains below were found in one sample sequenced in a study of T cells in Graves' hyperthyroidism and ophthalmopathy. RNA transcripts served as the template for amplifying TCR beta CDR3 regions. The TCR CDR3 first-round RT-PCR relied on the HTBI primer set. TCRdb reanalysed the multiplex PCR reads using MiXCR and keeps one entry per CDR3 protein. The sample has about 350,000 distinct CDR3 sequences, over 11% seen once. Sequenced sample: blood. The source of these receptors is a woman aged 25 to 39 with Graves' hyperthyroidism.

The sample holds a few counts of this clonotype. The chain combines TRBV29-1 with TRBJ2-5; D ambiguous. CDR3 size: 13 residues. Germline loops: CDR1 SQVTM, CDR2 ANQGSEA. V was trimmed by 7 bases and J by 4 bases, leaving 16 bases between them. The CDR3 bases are TGCAGCGGCTCCCGGACGACAACAGAGACCCAGTACTTC. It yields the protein CSGSRTTTETQYF.

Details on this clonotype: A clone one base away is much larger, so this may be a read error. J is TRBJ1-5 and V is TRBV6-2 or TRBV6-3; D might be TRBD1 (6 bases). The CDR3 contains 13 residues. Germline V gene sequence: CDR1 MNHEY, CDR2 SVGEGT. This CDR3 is CASSYARGQSQHF. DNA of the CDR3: TGTGCCAGCAGTTACGCCAGGGGTCAGTCCCAGCATTTT.

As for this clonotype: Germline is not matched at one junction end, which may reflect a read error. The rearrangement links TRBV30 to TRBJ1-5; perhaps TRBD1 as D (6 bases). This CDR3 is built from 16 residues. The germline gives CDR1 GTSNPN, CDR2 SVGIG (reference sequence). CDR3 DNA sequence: TGTGCCTGGTCCCGGGACACCCTCTATAGCAATCAGCCCCATCATTTT. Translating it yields CAWSRDTLYSNQPHHF. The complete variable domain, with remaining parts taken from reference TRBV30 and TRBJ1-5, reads SQTIHQWPATLVQPVGSPLSLECTVEGTSNPNLYWYRQAAGRGLQLLFYSVGIGQISSEVPQNLSASRPQDRQFILSSKKLLLSDSGFYLCAWSRDTLYSNQPHHFGDGTRLSIL.

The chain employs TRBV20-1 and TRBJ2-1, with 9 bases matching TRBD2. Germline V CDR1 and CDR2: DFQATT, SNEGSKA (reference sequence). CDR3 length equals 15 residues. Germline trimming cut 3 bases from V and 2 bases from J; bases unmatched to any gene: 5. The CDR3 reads CSARGGGRAYNEQFF. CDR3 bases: TGCAGTGCTAGGGGCGGCGGGAGGGCCTACAATGAGCAGTTCTTC.

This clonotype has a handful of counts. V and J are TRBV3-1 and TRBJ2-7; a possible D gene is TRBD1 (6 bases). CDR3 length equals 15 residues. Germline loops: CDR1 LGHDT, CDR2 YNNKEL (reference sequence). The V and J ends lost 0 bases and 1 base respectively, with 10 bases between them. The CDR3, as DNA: TGTGCCAGCAGCCAAGAGGGTCAGGGGTCCTACGAGCAGTACTTC. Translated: CASSQEGQGSYEQYF.

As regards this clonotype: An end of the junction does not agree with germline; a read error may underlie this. The CDR3 DNA reads TGCAGTGCTACCACCCTAAGCGGTTACTCCTACGAGCAGTGCTTC. This codes for CSATTLSGYSYEQCF. The chain combines TRBV20-1 with TRBJ2-7; weak D call: TRBD2 (5 bases). The germline V gene encodes CDR1 DFQATT and CDR2 SNEGSKA (reference sequence). This CDR3 spans 15 amino acids.

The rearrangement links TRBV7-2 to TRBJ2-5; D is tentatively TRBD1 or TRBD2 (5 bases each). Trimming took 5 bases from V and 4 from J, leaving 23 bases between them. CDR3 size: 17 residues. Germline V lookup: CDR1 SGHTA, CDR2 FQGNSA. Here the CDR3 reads CASSHPFWGNGVETQYF. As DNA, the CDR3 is TGTGCCAGCAGCCACCCTTTTTGGGGGAATGGTGTAGAGACCCAGTACTTC.

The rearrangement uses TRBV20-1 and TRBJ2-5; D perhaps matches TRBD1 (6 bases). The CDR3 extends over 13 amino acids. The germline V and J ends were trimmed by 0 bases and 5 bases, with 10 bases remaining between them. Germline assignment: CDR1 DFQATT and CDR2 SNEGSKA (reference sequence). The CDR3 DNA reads TGCAGTGCTAGAGAAGCTAGGGGGGAGACCCAGTACTTC. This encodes CSAREARGETQYF.

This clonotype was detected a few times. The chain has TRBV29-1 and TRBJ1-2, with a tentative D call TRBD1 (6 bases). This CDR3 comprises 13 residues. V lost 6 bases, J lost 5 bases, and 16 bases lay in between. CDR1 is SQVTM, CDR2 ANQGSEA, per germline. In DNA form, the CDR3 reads TGCAGCGTCCCGGGGGGCGCTTTGTATGGCTACACCTTC. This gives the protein CSVPGGALYGYTF.

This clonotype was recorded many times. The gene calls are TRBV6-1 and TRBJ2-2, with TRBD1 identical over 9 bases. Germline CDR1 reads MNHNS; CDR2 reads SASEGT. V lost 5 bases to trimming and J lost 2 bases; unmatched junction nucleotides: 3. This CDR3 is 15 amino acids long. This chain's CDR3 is CASSSGQGNTGELFF. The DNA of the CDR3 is TGTGCCAGCAGTTCGGGACAGGGTAACACCGGGGAGCTGTTTTTT.

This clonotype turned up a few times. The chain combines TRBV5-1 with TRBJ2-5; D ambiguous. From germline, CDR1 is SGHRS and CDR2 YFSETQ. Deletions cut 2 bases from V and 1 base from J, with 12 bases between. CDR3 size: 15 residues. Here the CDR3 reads CASSLPVGSQETQYF. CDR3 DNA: TGCGCCAGCAGCTTACCGGTAGGGTCCCAAGAGACCCAGTACTTC.

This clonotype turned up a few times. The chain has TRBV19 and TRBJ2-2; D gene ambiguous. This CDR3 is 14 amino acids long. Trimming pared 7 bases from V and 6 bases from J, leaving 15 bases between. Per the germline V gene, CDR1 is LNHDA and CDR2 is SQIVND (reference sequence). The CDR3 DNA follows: TGTGCCAGTATGGACGTCGGGCACCCCGGGGAGCTGTTTTTT. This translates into CASMDVGHPGELFF.

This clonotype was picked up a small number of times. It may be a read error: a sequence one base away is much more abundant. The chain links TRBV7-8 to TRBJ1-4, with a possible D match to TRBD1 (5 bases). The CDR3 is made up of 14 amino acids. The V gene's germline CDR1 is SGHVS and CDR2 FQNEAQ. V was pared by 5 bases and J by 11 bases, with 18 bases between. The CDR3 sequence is CASSRNGGEWKLFF. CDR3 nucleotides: TGTGCCAGCAGCCGCAATGGGGGGGAATGGAAACTGTTTTTT.

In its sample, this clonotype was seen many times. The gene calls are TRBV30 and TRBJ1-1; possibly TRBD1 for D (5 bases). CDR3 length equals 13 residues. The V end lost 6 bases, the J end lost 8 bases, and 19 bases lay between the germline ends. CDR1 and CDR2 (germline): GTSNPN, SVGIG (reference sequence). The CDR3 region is CACPGGTAIEAFF. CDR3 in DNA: TGTGCCTGCCCCGGGGGGACGGCCATCGAAGCTTTCTTT.

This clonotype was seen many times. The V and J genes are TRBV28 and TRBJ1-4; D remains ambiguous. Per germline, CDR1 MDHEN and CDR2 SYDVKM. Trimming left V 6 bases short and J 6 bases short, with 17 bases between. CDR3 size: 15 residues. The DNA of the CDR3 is TGTGCCAGCAGCCACTCGGGTGCGAAGGATGAAAAACTGTTTTTT. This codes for CASSHSGAKDEKLFF.

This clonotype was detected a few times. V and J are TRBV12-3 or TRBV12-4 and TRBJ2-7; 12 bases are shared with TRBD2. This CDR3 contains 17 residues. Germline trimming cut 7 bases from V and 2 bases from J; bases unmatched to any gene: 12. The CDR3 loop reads CASIESLAGGGAYEQYF. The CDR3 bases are TGTGCCAGCATAGAAAGCCTAGCGGGAGGGGGAGCCTACGAGCAGTACTTC.

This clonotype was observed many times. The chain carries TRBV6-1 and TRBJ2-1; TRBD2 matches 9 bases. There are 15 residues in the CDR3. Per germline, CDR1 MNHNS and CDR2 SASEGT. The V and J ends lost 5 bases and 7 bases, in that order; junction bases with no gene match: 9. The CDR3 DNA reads TGTGCCAGCAGTTCAGCGGGAGGCTCGGGAAATGAGCAGTTCTTC. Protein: CASSSAGGSGNEQFF.

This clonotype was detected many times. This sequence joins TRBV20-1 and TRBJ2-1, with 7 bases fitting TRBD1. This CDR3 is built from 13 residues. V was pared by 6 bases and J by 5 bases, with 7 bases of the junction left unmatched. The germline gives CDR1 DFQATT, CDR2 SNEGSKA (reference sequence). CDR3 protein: CSAPRDSNNEQFF. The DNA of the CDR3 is TGCAGTGCCCCCCGGGACAGCAACAATGAGCAGTTCTTC.

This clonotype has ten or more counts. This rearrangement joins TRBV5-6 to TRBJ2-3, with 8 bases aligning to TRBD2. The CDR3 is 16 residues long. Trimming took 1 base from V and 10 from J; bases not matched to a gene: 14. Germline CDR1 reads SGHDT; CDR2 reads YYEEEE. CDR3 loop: CASSLRSGSGQMAQYF. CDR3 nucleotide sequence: TGTGCCAGCAGCTTGAGAAGCGGGAGTGGACAGATGGCGCAGTATTTT. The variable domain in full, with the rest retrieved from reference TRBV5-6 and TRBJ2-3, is DAGVTQSPTHLIKTRGQQVTLRCSPKSGHDTVSWYQQALGQGPQFIFQYYEEEERQRGNFPDRFSGHQFPNYSSELNVNALLLGDSALYLCASSLRSGSGQMAQYFGPGTRLTVL.

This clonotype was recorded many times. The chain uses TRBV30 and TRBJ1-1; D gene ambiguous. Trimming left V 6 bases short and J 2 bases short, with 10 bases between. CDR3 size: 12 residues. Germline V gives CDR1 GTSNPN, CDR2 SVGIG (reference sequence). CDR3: CACNQRNTEAFF. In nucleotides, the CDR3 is TGTGCCTGCAATCAGCGTAACACTGAAGCTTTCTTT.

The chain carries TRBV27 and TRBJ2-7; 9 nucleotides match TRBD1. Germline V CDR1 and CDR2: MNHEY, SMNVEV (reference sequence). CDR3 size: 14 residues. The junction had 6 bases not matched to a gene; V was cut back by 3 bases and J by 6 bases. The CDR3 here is CASSFGTGYFEQYF. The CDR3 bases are TGTGCCAGCAGTTTTGGGACAGGGTATTTCGAGCAGTACTTC.

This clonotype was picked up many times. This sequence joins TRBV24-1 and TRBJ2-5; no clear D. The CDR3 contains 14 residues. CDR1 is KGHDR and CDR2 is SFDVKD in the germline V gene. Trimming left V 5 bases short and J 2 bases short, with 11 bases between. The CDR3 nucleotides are TGTGCCACCAGTGCACCGGACGGACAAGAGACCCAGTACTTC. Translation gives CATSAPDGQETQYF.

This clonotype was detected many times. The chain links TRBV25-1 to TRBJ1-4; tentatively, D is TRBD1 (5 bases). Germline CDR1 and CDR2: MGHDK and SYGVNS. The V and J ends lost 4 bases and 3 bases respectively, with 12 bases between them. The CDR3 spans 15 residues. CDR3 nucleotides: TGTGCCAGCAGTGCTCAGGGTCGGCCTAATGAAAAACTGTTTTTT. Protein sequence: CASSAQGRPNEKLFF.